This is a list of T cell receptor beta chains from one sample in a study of beta chain features in type 1 diabetes. Assay: immunoSEQ multiplex PCR; the TCRdb copy retains only in-frame clones and omits some. The sample lists roughly 370,000 clones, approximately 13% occurring once. The sequenced sample was naive CD4+ T cells from blood. These receptors all stem from a man aged 30 to 45 in good health. CDR3s include the opening cysteine and the closing phenylalanine or tryptophan. The D gene is left open where the match is weak. For some rows the clone size is stated as once, few or many, or as a class when expanded; others skip it.

v_call: TRBV6-5
d_call: .
cdr3_length: 14
clone_size: few
j_call: TRBJ2-7
cdr3_nt: TGTGCCAGCAGTTACTTCGGACACTCCTACGAGCAGTACTTC
cdr3_aa: CASSYFGHSYEQYF

v_call: TRBV9
d_call: .
cdr3_length: 11
clone_size: .
j_call: TRBJ2-2
cdr3_nt: TGTGCCAGCAGCCTTATCGGGGAGCTGTTTTTT
cdr3_aa: CASSLIGELFF

v_call: TRBV5-4
d_call: TRBD1
cdr3_length: 14
clone_size: .
j_call: TRBJ2-5
cdr3_nt: TGTGCCAGCAGCCCGACAGGGGGTCAAGAGACCCAGTACTTC
cdr3_aa: CASSPTGGQETQYF

v_call: TRBV7-2
d_call: .
cdr3_length: 11
clone_size: .
j_call: TRBJ2-7
cdr3_nt: TGTGCCAGCAGTCCTAAATACGAGCAGTACTTC
cdr3_aa: CASSPKYEQYF

v_call: TRBV6-5
d_call: .
cdr3_length: 13
clone_size: .
j_call: TRBJ2-7
cdr3_nt: TGTGCCAGCATCCGCGACGGTACCTACGAGCAGTACTTC
cdr3_aa: CASIRDGTYEQYF

v_call: TRBV28
d_call: TRBD1
cdr3_length: 16
clone_size: .
j_call: TRBJ2-7
cdr3_nt: TGTGCCAGCAGTCCTAACCCGGGACAGGGCCCCAACGAGCAGTACTTC
cdr3_aa: CASSPNPGQGPNEQYF

v_call: TRBV30
d_call: TRBD2
cdr3_length: 16
clone_size: .
j_call: TRBJ2-3
cdr3_nt: TGTGCCTGGAGTGTGAGGCTAGCGGGGACCACAGATACGCAGTATTTT
cdr3_aa: CAWSVRLAGTTDTQYF

v_call: TRBV4-1
d_call: .
cdr3_length: 15
clone_size: few
j_call: TRBJ1-2
cdr3_nt: TGCGCCAGCAGCCAAGAGGTACAGGGTAGGGGTGGCTACACCTTC
cdr3_aa: CASSQEVQGRGGYTF

v_call: TRBV30
d_call: .
cdr3_length: 11
clone_size: .
j_call: TRBJ1-2
cdr3_nt: TGTGCCTCCCAGGGGATCGGTGGCTACACCTTC
cdr3_aa: CASQGIGGYTF

v_call: TRBV18
d_call: .
cdr3_length: 17
clone_size: few
j_call: TRBJ2-6
cdr3_nt: TGTGCCAGCTCACTTCGGCTCGGGAGCTCTGGGGCCAACGTCCTGACTTTC
cdr3_aa: CASSLRLGSSGANVLTF

v_call: TRBV5-1
d_call: .
cdr3_length: 11
clone_size: few
j_call: TRBJ2-3
cdr3_nt: TGCGCCAGCATGAGGACAGATACGCAGTATTTT
cdr3_aa: CASMRTDTQYF

v_call: TRBV29-1
d_call: .
cdr3_length: 15
clone_size: few
j_call: TRBJ2-7
cdr3_nt: TGCAGCGTTGAAGATCATCAGGGACCACACTACGAGCAGTACTTC
cdr3_aa: CSVEDHQGPHYEQYF

v_call: TRBV29-1
d_call: TRBD2
cdr3_length: 14
clone_size: .
j_call: TRBJ2-1
cdr3_nt: TGCAGCGCTGTGACTAGCGGGAGATGGGATGAGCAGTTCTTC
cdr3_aa: CSAVTSGRWDEQFF

v_call: TRBV5-1
d_call: .
cdr3_length: 14
clone_size: .
j_call: TRBJ1-1
cdr3_nt: TGCGCCAGCAGCCCGGGTCCAGCGAACACTGAAGCTTTCTTT
cdr3_aa: CASSPGPANTEAFF

v_call: TRBV9
d_call: .
cdr3_length: 12
clone_size: few
j_call: TRBJ2-5
cdr3_nt: TGTGCCATACAGGGAAGGGGAGAGACCCAGTACTTC
cdr3_aa: CAIQGRGETQYF

v_call: TRBV9
d_call: .
cdr3_length: 14
clone_size: .
j_call: TRBJ1-2
cdr3_nt: TGTGCCAGCAGCGTAGTACCGGGGAACTATGGCTACACCTTC
cdr3_aa: CASSVVPGNYGYTF

v_call: TRBV19
d_call: .
cdr3_length: 13
clone_size: few
j_call: TRBJ2-3
cdr3_nt: TGTGCCAGTAGTTTCAGACCGCCCCATACGCAGTATTTT
cdr3_aa: CASSFRPPHTQYF

v_call: TRBV18
d_call: .
cdr3_length: 14
clone_size: .
j_call: TRBJ2-3
cdr3_nt: TGTGCCAGCTCCCAAGGGACTAGCACAGATACGCAGTATTTT
cdr3_aa: CASSQGTSTDTQYF

v_call: TRBV5-1
d_call: TRBD1
cdr3_length: 15
clone_size: .
j_call: TRBJ1-6
cdr3_nt: TGCGCCAGCAGCACCGTTGGGACAGGGGATTCACCCCTCCACTTT
cdr3_aa: CASSTVGTGDSPLHF

v_call: TRBV7-2
d_call: .
cdr3_length: 13
clone_size: few
j_call: TRBJ2-3
cdr3_nt: TGTGCCAGCAGCTTTTCTCGCACAGATACGCAGTATTTT
cdr3_aa: CASSFSRTDTQYF

v_call: TRBV7-3
d_call: .
cdr3_length: 17
clone_size: .
j_call: TRBJ2-3
cdr3_nt: TGTGCCAGCAGCTTAAGGTTGGCGGAGACCCTCACAGATACGCAGTATTTT
cdr3_aa: CASSLRLAETLTDTQYF

v_call: TRBV18
d_call: TRBD1
cdr3_length: 14
clone_size: .
j_call: TRBJ1-2
cdr3_nt: TGTGCCAGCTCACCTTTGACAGGGTCAGAAGGCTACACCTTC
cdr3_aa: CASSPLTGSEGYTF

v_call: TRBV7-3
d_call: TRBD1
cdr3_length: 16
clone_size: few
j_call: TRBJ2-3
cdr3_nt: TGTGCCAGCAGCTCCGTAGACAGGGGGGGCGCAGATACGCAGTATTTT
cdr3_aa: CASSSVDRGGADTQYF

v_call: TRBV29-1
d_call: TRBD1
cdr3_length: 14
clone_size: few
j_call: TRBJ2-5
cdr3_nt: TGCAGCGATCGTAGGGGGCAGGGAACGGAGACCCAGTACTTC
cdr3_aa: CSDRRGQGTETQYF

v_call: TRBV2
d_call: .
cdr3_length: 11
clone_size: .
j_call: TRBJ1-6
cdr3_nt: TGTGCCAGCAGTACCACTGGACCCCTCCACTTT
cdr3_aa: CASSTTGPLHF

v_call: TRBV7-3
d_call: TRBD2
cdr3_length: 16
clone_size: .
j_call: TRBJ2-3
cdr3_nt: TGTGCCAGCAGCTTGGGGACTAGCGGGACGACAGATACGCAGTATTTT
cdr3_aa: CASSLGTSGTTDTQYF

v_call: TRBV4-1
d_call: TRBD2
cdr3_length: 16
clone_size: few
j_call: TRBJ2-5
cdr3_nt: TGCGCCAGCAGCCAAGATTGGCGGGGGGAGGGAGAGACCCAGTACTTC
cdr3_aa: CASSQDWRGEGETQYF

v_call: TRBV4-1
d_call: .
cdr3_length: 17
clone_size: .
j_call: TRBJ2-3
cdr3_nt: TGCGCCAGCAGCCAAATGGTACGCGGGGGCCACACAGATACGCAGTATTTT
cdr3_aa: CASSQMVRGGHTDTQYF

v_call: TRBV7-2
d_call: .
cdr3_length: 14
clone_size: .
j_call: TRBJ2-7
cdr3_nt: TGTGCCAGCAGCCCGAGCCCCAGGGTCTACGAGCAGTACTTC
cdr3_aa: CASSPSPRVYEQYF

v_call: TRBV30
d_call: .
cdr3_length: 14
clone_size: .
j_call: TRBJ2-5
cdr3_nt: TGTGCCTGGATGGTTAGAGCGGGTAGTGCGACCCAGTACTTC
cdr3_aa: CAWMVRAGSATQYF

v_call: TRBV4-2
d_call: TRBD2
cdr3_length: 16
clone_size: .
j_call: TRBJ2-1
cdr3_nt: TGTGCCAGCAGCCAAGGGACTAGCGGGAGTCGGAATGAGCAGTTCTTC
cdr3_aa: CASSQGTSGSRNEQFF

v_call: TRBV7-2
d_call: .
cdr3_length: 13
clone_size: few
j_call: TRBJ2-7
cdr3_nt: TGTGCCAGCAGCTTAGGTCAGAGAGGCGAGCAGTACTTC
cdr3_aa: CASSLGQRGEQYF

v_call: TRBV29-1
d_call: .
cdr3_length: 15
clone_size: .
j_call: TRBJ2-3
cdr3_nt: TGCAGCGTTGAAAGGTATCGAATCGGCACAGATACGCAGTATTTT
cdr3_aa: CSVERYRIGTDTQYF

v_call: TRBV7-6
d_call: TRBD1
cdr3_length: 15
clone_size: .
j_call: TRBJ2-1
cdr3_nt: TGTGCCAGCAGCTTAGGACAGGGGGCCTACAATGAGCAGTTCTTC
cdr3_aa: CASSLGQGAYNEQFF

v_call: TRBV4-1
d_call: .
cdr3_length: 15
clone_size: .
j_call: TRBJ2-5
cdr3_nt: TGCGCCAGCAGCCAGGCCGGGGCTACCCAAGAGACCCAGTACTTC
cdr3_aa: CASSQAGATQETQYF

v_call: TRBV10-3
d_call: .
cdr3_length: 12
clone_size: many
j_call: TRBJ1-1
cdr3_nt: TGTGCCATCAGTGAGTCAGGCAGTCAGGATATCTTT
cdr3_aa: CAISESGSQDIF

v_call: TRBV30
d_call: .
cdr3_length: 13
clone_size: few
j_call: TRBJ2-3
cdr3_nt: TGTGCCTGGAACCCTCGCCGCACAGATACGCAGTATTTT
cdr3_aa: CAWNPRRTDTQYF

v_call: TRBV2
d_call: TRBD1
cdr3_length: 13
clone_size: .
j_call: TRBJ1-1
cdr3_nt: TGTGCCAGCAGCGGACAGGGGGCCACTGAAGCTTTCTTT
cdr3_aa: CASSGQGATEAFF

v_call: TRBV5-1
d_call: TRBD1
cdr3_length: 15
clone_size: .
j_call: TRBJ2-5
cdr3_nt: TGCGCCAGCAGCTTGGCCCGACAGGGGCTTGAGACCCAGTACTTC
cdr3_aa: CASSLARQGLETQYF

v_call: TRBV27
d_call: TRBD1
cdr3_length: 16
clone_size: .
j_call: TRBJ2-7
cdr3_nt: TGTGCCAGCAGTCCTTTTAAAGGACAGGGAAGAGACGAGCAGTACTTC
cdr3_aa: CASSPFKGQGRDEQYF